This T cell receptor beta chain was found in a study of blood T cell repertoires in COVID-19. Study at large: The analysed material was cDNA or gDNA that came from T cells, B-cell-depleted T cells, or PBMCs.

Per the study methods: Amplification from reference gene primers served as the basis for estimated nucleated cell counts. Libraries were prepared by immunoSEQ multiplex PCR; TCRdb keeps only in-frame clonotypes and omits some of them. The D gene and trimming were derived from the DNA, and the V and J assignments and clone size from that table. This table holds some 290,000 clones, 81% found once. The sequenced sample consisted of peripheral blood. The sequence was obtained from a woman aged 60 to 75 with active or convalescent COVID-19.

CDR3: CASSLGRGLYEQYF. In DNA, the CDR3 is TGTGCCAGCAGTTTAGGCAGGGGGCTGTACGAGCAGTACTTC. The rearrangement links TRBV27 to TRBJ2-7; 8 nucleotides agree with TRBD1. J lost 4 bases, V lost 2 bases, and 4 bases had no gene match. CDR3 length equals 14 residues. The V gene's germline CDR1 is MNHEY and CDR2 SMNVEV (reference sequence).